The 25 T cell receptor beta chains in this list originate from one sample, sequenced in a study of CD8 T cells in ankylosing spondylitis. TCRdb recomputed calls from the 5' RACE reads with MiXCR, one row per CDR3 protein. This repertoire shows about 250,000 distinct CDR3 sequences, roughly a third found once; its top ten account for 4% to 5.5%. Sequencing input: blood, either unsorted or a sorted T cell fraction (not recorded which). These TCRs come from a male donor with ankylosing spondylitis or in good health (not recorded which).

This clonotype is a singleton in its sample. J is TRBJ1-1 and V is TRBV5-1; D gene uncertain. Germline V gene data show CDR1 as SGHRS and CDR2 as YFSETQ. The ends were cut back, 0 bases at V and 0 bases at J, with 9 bases in the middle. This CDR3 has 15 amino acids. The CDR3 region has the DNA TGCGCCAGCAGCTTGGGAGAGGGCATGAACACTGAAGCTTTCTTT. Translation: CASSLGEGMNTEAFF.

V gene TRBV5-1 combines with J gene TRBJ1-1; D perhaps matches TRBD1 (6 bases). The CDR3 consists of 14 residues. V was trimmed by 4 bases and J by 0 bases, leaving 10 bases between them. Germline CDR1 and CDR2: SGHRS and YFSETQ. This CDR3 is CASSPGHLNTEAFF. For the CDR3, the DNA is TGCGCCAGCAGCCCGGGACACTTGAACACTGAAGCTTTCTTT.

This clonotype was seen a handful of times. This sequence joins TRBV15 and TRBJ2-5; TRBD1 matches at 7 bases. The V segment lost 2 bases and the J segment 5 bases; nucleotides outside the gene matches: 8. The CDR3 spans 15 residues. Germline-derived CDR1 and CDR2 are LNHNV and YYDKDF (reference sequence). CDR3 DNA sequence: TGTGCCACCAGCAGATACCGACAGGGCGGGGAGACCCAGTACTTC. It translates to CATSRYRQGGETQYF.

This clonotype was observed a single time. The V and J genes are TRBV12-3 or TRBV12-4 and TRBJ2-7, with a possible D match to TRBD2 (5 bases). V lost 0 bases and J lost 7, with 7 bases in between. This CDR3 contains 12 residues. The CDR3 region is CASSLARTEQYF. The CDR3 region has the DNA TGTGCCAGCAGTTTAGCCCGGACTGAGCAGTACTTC.

The chain uses TRBV5-1 and TRBJ2-2; 10 bases line up with TRBD2. The CDR3 runs 17 residues. The ends lost 2 bases at V and 4 bases at J; junction bases unmatched: 8. The germline V gene encodes CDR1 SGHRS and CDR2 YFSETQ. The CDR3 sequence: CASSFLSGGASTGELFF. The CDR3 DNA is TGCGCCAGCAGCTTTCTAAGCGGGGGGGCGAGCACCGGGGAGCTGTTTTTT.

This sequence joins TRBV5-6 and TRBJ1-2; 11 bases line up with TRBD1. The CDR3 consists of 17 residues. Germline V gene data show CDR1 as SGHDT and CDR2 as YYEEEE. V gave up 0 bases and J gave up 4 bases; unmatched junction bases: 8. The CDR3, as DNA: TGTGCCAGCAGCTTGGAGGACAGGGGGCCTAGGGCCTATGGCTACACCTTC. Residues: CASSLEDRGPRAYGYTF.

This clonotype was picked up a small number of times. The chain is built from TRBV7-8 and TRBJ2-7; the D is unclear. Trimming removed 8 bases at V and 1 base at J, with 6 bases between. The CDR3 loop spans 11 amino acids. Per the germline V gene, CDR1 is SGHVS and CDR2 is FQNEAQ. CDR3 DNA sequence: TGTGCCAGCGGGCAGTCCTACGAGCAGTACTTC. Its protein product is CASGQSYEQYF.

This clonotype was seen a few times. The chain employs TRBV5-1 and TRBJ2-4; maybe TRBD2 (5 bases). The CDR3 runs to 17 residues. Germline assignment: CDR1 SGHRS and CDR2 YFSETQ. Trimming removed 0 bases from V and 0 bases from J, with 13 bases in between. CDR3 loop: CASSLEGDSLAKNIQYF. DNA for the CDR3: TGCGCCAGCAGCTTGGAGGGAGATTCTCTAGCCAAAAACATTCAGTACTTC.

This clonotype turned up a few times. This sequence joins TRBV12-3 or TRBV12-4 and TRBJ2-1; TRBD2 agrees at 7 bases. CDR3 size: 13 residues. Trimming removed 3 bases from V and 8 bases from J; junction bases left unmatched: 4. CDR3 coding DNA: TGTGCCAGCAGTTTGGGGAGGGTCGATGAGCAGTTCTTC. This translates into CASSLGRVDEQFF.

The table lists this clonotype with a few counts. The chain couples TRBV6-1 to TRBJ1-1, with D possibly TRBD1 on 5 matching bases. Trimming took 5 bases from V and 3 from J, leaving 13 bases between them. Germline V gene sequence: CDR1 MNHNS, CDR2 SASEGT. The CDR3 is made up of 14 amino acids. The CDR3 loop reads CASSTIPGDTEAFF. The CDR3 DNA follows: TGTGCCAGCAGTACCATCCCGGGGGACACTGAAGCTTTCTTT.

The chain has TRBV6-5 and TRBJ1-1; D unclear. The germline CDR1 and CDR2 sequences are MNHEY and SVGAGI. The CDR3 contains 15 residues. V was shortened by 0 bases and J by 0 bases, with 8 bases between the two germline ends. The CDR3 is CASSYSGIVNTEAFF. For the CDR3, the DNA is TGTGCCAGCAGTTACTCGGGCATAGTGAACACTGAAGCTTTCTTT.

This clonotype was observed a handful of times. Germline and junction disagree at one end, which may indicate a read error. This chain joins TRBV12-3 or TRBV12-4 and TRBJ2-1; D unclear. This CDR3 spans 12 amino acids. The CDR3 nucleotides read TGTGCCAGCAGTTTCTCCGACAATGAGCAGTTCTTC. This codes for CASSFSDNEQFF.

This clonotype has a handful of counts. V is TRBV4-1 and J is TRBJ2-7; the D call may be TRBD1 or TRBD2 (5 bases each). Looked up from germline, CDR1 is MGHRA and CDR2 is YSYEKL. The CDR3 has 14 amino acids. The ends were cut back, 7 bases at V and 2 bases at J, with 15 bases in the middle. CDR3 protein: CASTLGDATYEQYF. CDR3 coding DNA: TGCGCCAGCACCCTAGGGGACGCTACCTACGAGCAGTACTTC.

The chain recombines TRBV12-3 or TRBV12-4 with TRBJ2-1; maybe TRBD2 (5 bases). Between the trimmed V and J ends, which lost 7 bases and 8 bases, there was a span of 18 bases. This CDR3 comprises 14 residues. The CDR3: CASIERGSYHEQFF. The CDR3 DNA follows: TGTGCCAGCATCGAGCGCGGGTCGTACCATGAGCAGTTCTTC.

V gene TRBV5-1 combines with J gene TRBJ2-3; D call uncertain. The CDR3 spans 12 residues. Germline CDR1 and CDR2: SGHRS and YFSETQ. V lost 6 bases and J 2 bases, leaving 7 bases between the germline ends. In DNA form, the CDR3 reads TGCGCCAGCACCGATTACACAGATACGCAGTATTTT. It translates to CASTDYTDTQYF. Complete variable domain (other parts from reference TRBV5-1 and TRBJ2-3): KAGVTQTPRYLIKTRGQQVTLSCSPISGHRSVSWYQQTPGQGLQFLFEYFSETQRNKGNFPGRFSGRQFSNSRSEMNVSTLELGDSALYLCASTDYTDTQYFGPGTRLTVL.

The rearrangement links TRBV4-1 to TRBJ2-1, with 15 bases that match TRBD2. V was pared by 1 base and J by 4 bases, with 5 bases of the junction left unmatched. The CDR3 length is 18 residues. Germline loops: CDR1 MGHRA, CDR2 YSYEKL. CDR3 loop: CASSQVGLAGGGYNEQFF. The CDR3 nucleotides are TGCGCCAGCAGCCAAGTAGGACTAGCGGGGGGGGGTTACAATGAGCAGTTCTTC.

The chain links TRBV29-1 to TRBJ1-4; 9 bases fit TRBD1. This CDR3 has 14 amino acids. Losses at the gene ends were 4 bases for V and 6 bases for J; bases not matched to a gene: 6. Germline V gene data show CDR1 as SQVTM and CDR2 as ANQGSEA. Written as DNA, the CDR3 is TGCAGCGTTGCCCGGGACAGGGCAGATGAAAAACTGTTTTTT. This encodes CSVARDRADEKLFF.

The gene calls are TRBV6-1 and TRBJ1-5; D is possibly TRBD1 (5 bases). Looked up from germline, CDR1 is MNHNS and CDR2 is SASEGT. The CDR3 extends over 13 amino acids. V was clipped by 4 bases and J by 7 bases, with 11 bases between them. This CDR3 reads CASSARGFQPQHF. DNA for the CDR3: TGTGCCAGCAGTGCCCGGGGGTTCCAGCCCCAGCATTTT.

This clonotype was counted only a few times. This sequence joins TRBV6-1 and TRBJ1-1; a weak D match, TRBD1 (5 bases). The CDR3 covers 13 residues. CDR1 and CDR2 from the germline V gene are MNHNS and SASEGT. Trimming took off 7 bases at V and 0 bases at J, with 9 bases between the two ends. The CDR3 sequence is CASNTRVNTEAFF. CDR3 in DNA: TGTGCCAGCAATACCAGGGTGAACACTGAAGCTTTCTTT.

This clonotype was found a few times. The V call is TRBV11-2, the J call TRBJ2-5; no clear D gene. Germline CDR1 reads SGHAT; CDR2 reads FQNNGV. CDR3 length equals 13 residues. Trimming removed 0 bases from V and 5 bases from J, with 7 bases in between. Here the CDR3 DNA reads TGTGCCAGCAGCTTAGAGGTTGGCGAGACCCAGTACTTC. It codes for CASSLEVGETQYF.

The gene calls are TRBV15 and TRBJ2-1; 13 bases align to TRBD2. Per germline, CDR1 LNHNV and CDR2 YYDKDF (reference sequence). CDR3 length equals 15 residues. Trimming cost V 5 bases and J 9 bases; bases outside gene matches: 7. CDR3 amino acids: CATSPLAGGPSEQFF. Written as DNA, the CDR3 is TGTGCCACCAGCCCACTAGCGGGGGGGCCGAGTGAGCAGTTCTTC.

This clonotype occurred once. Lacking the conserved final phenylalanine or tryptophan, this CDR3 likely reflects a read error. V is TRBV29-1 and J is TRBJ2-7; 9 nucleotides line up with TRBD1. Germline CDR1 and CDR2: SQVTM and ANQGSEA. The CDR3 loop spans 12 amino acids. The trim removed 4 bases at V and 5 bases at J, leaving 3 bases unmatched. CDR3 nucleotide sequence: TGCAGCGTTGTGAGGACAGGGGACGAGCAGTACCTC. Protein product: CSVVRTGDEQYL.

V is TRBV7-2 and J is TRBJ2-5; 10 positions agree with TRBD2. CDR3 length: 17 residues. Germline assignment: CDR1 SGHTA and CDR2 FQGNSA. Germline trimming cut 2 bases from V and 2 bases from J; bases unmatched to any gene: 8. CDR3 sequence: CASSLPRLAGEQETQYF. The CDR3 DNA is TGTGCCAGCAGCTTACCTAGGCTAGCGGGGGAGCAAGAGACCCAGTACTTC.

V gene TRBV3-1 combines with J gene TRBJ1-1; D may be TRBD1 (5 bases). Germline lookup yields CDR1 LGHDT and CDR2 YNNKEL (reference sequence). The CDR3 loop spans 14 amino acids. Trimming stripped 4 bases from V and 6 bases from J, with 15 bases between. This CDR3 reads CASSPGRLGAEAFF. The CDR3 DNA reads TGTGCCAGCAGCCCGGGGAGGCTGGGGGCTGAAGCTTTCTTT.

The chain joins TRBV7-9 to TRBJ1-1; 7 positions match TRBD1. Germline trimming cut 5 bases from V and 5 bases from J; bases unmatched to any gene: 11. The CDR3 is 15 residues long. The germline V gene has CDR1 SEHNR and CDR2 FQNEAQ (reference sequence). CDR3 bases: TGTGCCAGCAGCGGACAGGTCTCCCCTGGGACTGAAGCTTTCTTT. It is translated as CASSGQVSPGTEAFF.